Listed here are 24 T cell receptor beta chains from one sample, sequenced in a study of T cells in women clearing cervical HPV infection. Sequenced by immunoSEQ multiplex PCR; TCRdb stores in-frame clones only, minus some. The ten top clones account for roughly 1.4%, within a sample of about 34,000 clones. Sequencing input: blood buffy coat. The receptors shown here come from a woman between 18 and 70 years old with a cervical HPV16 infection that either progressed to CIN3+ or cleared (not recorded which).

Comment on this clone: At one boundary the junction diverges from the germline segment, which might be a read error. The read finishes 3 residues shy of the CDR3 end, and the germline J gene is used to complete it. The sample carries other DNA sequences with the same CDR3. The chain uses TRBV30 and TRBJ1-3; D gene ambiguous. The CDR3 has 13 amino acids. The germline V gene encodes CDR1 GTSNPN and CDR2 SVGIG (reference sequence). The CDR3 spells CASRSSSGNTIYF. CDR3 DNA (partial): TGTGCCAGCCGGAGTAGCTCTGGAAACACT.

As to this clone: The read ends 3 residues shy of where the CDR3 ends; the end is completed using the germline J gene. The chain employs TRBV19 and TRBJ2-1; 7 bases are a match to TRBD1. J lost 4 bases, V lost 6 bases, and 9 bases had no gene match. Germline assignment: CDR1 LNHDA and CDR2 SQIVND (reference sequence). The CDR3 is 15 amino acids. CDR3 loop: CASRFDREPYNEQFF. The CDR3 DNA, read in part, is TGTGCCAGTAGGTTCGACAGGGAACCATACAATGAG.

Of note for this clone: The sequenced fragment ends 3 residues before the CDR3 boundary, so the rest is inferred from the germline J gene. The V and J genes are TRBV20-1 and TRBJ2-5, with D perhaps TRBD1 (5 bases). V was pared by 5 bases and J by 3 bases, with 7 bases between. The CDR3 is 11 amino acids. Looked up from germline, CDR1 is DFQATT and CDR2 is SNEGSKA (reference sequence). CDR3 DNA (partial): TGCAGTGCTCAGACAGAAGAGACC. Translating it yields CSAQTEET. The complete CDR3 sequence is CSAQTEETQYF.

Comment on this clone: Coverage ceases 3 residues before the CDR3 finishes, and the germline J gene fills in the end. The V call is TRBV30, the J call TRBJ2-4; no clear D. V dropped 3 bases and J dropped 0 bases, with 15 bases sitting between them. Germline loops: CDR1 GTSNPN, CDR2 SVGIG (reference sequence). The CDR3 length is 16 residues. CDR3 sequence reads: CAWRPSGPVAKNIQYF. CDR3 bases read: TGTGCCTGGAGGCCCTCTGGTCCAGTAGCCAAAAACATT. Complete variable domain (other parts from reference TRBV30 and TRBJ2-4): SQTIHQWPATLVQPVGSPLSLECTVEGTSNPNLYWYRQAAGRGLQLLFYSVGIGQISSEVPQNLSASRPQDRQFILSSKKLLLSDSGFYLCAWRPSGPVAKNIQYFGAGTRLSVL.

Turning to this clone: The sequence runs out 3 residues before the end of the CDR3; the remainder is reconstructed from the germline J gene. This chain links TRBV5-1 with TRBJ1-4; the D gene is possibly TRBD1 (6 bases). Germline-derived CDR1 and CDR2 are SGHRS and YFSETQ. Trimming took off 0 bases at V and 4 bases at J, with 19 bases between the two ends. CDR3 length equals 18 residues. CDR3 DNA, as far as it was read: TGCGCCAGCAGCTTGGCCGGGACATCCTCCGGCGGTAATGAAAAA. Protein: CASSLAGTSSGGNEK. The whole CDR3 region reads CASSLAGTSSGGNEKLFF.

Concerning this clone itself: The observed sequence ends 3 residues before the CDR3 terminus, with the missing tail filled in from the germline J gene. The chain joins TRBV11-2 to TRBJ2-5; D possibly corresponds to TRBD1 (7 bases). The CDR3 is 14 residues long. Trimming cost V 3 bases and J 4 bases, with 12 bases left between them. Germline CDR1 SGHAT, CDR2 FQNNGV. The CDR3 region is CASSFTRGAETQYF. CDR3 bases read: TGTGCCAGCAGCTTTACCAGGGGGGCAGAGACC.

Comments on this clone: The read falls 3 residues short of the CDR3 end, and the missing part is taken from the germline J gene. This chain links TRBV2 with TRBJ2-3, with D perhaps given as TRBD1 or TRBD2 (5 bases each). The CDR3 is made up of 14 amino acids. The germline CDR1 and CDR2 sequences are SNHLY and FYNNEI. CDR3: CASSFRGAQETQYF. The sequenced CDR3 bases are TGTGCCAGCAGTTTCAGAGGGGCTCAAGAGACG. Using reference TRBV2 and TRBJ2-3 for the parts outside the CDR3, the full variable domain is EPEVTQTPSHQVTQMGQEVILRCVPISNHLYFYWYRQILGQKVEFLVSFYNNEISEKSEIFDDQFSVERPDGSNFTLKIRSTKLEDSAMYFCASSFRGAQETQYFGPGTRLTVL.

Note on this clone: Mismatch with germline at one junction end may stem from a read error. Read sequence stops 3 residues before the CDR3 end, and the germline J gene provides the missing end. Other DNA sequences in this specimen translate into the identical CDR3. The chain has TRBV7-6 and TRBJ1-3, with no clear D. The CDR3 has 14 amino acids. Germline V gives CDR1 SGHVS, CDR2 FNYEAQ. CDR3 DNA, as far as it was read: TGTGCCAGCAGCTCCCTAGGATCTGGAAACACA. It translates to CASSSLGSGNT. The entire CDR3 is CASSSLGSGNTIYF.

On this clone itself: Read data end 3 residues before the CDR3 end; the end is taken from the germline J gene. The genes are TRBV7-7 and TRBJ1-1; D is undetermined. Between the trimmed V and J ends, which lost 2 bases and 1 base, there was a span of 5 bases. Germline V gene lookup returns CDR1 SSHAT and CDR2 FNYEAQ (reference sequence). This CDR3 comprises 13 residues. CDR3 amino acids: CASSLQQNTEAFF. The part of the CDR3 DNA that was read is TGTGCCAGCAGCTTACAACAGAACACTGAA.

CDR3 protein: CAIKSRDRVTEAFF. Partial CDR3 DNA: TGTGCCATCAAGTCCCGGGACAGGGTCACTGAA. The chain carries TRBV6-2 or TRBV6-3 and TRBJ1-1; TRBD1 matches 9 bases. The CDR3 end lies 3 residues beyond the end of the read and is filled in from the germline J gene. Germline loops: CDR1 MNHEY, CDR2 SVGEGT. The CDR3 loop spans 14 amino acids. The V and J ends lost 10 bases and 4 bases, in that order; junction bases with no gene match: 10.

The part of the CDR3 DNA that was read is TGCAGTGCCCTAGAGGGGGATACG. Translating it yields CSALEGDT. The full CDR3 is CSALEGDTQYF. The chain links TRBV20-1 to TRBJ2-3, with D perhaps being TRBD1 or TRBD2 (5 bases each). The read terminates 3 residues ahead of where the CDR3 ends, so the germline J gene completes it. The CDR3 has 11 residues. Trimming took off 6 bases at V and 6 bases at J, with 10 bases between the two ends. The V gene's germline CDR1 is DFQATT and CDR2 SNEGSKA (reference sequence).

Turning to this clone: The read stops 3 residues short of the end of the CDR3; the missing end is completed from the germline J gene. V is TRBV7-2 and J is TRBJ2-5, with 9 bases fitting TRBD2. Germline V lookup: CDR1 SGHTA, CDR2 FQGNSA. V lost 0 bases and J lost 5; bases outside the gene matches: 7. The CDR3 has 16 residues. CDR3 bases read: TGTGCCAGCAGCTTAGCGAGGGGGACTAGCCGGGAGACC. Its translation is CASSLARGTSRET. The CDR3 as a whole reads CASSLARGTSRETQYF.

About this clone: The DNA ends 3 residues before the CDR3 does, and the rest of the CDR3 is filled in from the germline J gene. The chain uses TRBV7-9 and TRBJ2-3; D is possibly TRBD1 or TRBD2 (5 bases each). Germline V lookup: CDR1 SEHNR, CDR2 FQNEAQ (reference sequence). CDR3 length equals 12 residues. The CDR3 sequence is CASSLAGETQYF. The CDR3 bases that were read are TGTGCCAGCAGCTTAGCAGGGGAGACG.

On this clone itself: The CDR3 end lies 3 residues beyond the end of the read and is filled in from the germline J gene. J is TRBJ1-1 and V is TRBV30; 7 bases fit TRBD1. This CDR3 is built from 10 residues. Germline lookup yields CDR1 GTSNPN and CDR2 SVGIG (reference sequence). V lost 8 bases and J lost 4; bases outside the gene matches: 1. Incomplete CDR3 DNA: TGTGCCGGGGACAGCACTGAA. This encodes CAGDSTE. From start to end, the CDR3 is CAGDSTEAFF.

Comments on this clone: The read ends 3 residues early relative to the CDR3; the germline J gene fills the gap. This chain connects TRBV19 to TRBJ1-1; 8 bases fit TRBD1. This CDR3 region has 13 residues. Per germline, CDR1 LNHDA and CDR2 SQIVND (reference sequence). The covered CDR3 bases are TGTGCCAGTCTCCCCAGGGGGCCAACGGAA. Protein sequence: CASLPRGPTE. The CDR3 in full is CASLPRGPTEAFF.

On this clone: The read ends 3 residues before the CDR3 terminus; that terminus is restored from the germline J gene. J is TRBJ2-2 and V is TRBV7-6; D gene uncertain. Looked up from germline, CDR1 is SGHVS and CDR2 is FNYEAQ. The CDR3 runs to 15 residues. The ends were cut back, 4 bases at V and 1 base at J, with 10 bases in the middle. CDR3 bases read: TGTGCCAGCAGCTCAAGCATTCAGAACACCGGGGAG. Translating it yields CASSSSIQNTGE. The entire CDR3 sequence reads CASSSSIQNTGELFF.

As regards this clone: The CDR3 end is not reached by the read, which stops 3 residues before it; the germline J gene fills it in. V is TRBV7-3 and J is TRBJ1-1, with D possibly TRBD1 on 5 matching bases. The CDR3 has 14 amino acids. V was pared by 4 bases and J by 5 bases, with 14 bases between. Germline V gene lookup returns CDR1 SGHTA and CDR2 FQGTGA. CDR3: CASSWGGTGTEAFF. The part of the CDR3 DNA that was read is TGTGCCAGCAGCTGGGGGGGGACGGGGACTGAA.

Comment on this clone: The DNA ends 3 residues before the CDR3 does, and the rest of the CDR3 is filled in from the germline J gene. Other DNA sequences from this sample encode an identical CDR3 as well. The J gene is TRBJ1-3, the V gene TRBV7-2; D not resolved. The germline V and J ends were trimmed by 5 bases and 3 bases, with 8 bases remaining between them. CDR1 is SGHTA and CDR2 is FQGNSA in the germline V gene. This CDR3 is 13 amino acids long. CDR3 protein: CASSQVYGNTIYF. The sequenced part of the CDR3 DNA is TGTGCCAGCAGCCAGGTCTATGGAAACACC.

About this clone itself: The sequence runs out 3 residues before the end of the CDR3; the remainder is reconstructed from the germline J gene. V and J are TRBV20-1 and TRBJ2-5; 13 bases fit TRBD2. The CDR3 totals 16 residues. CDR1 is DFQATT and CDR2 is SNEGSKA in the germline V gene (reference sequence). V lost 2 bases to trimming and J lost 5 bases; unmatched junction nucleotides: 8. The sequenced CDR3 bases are TGCAGTGCTAGATTGGGACTAGCGGGACTTGGGGAGACC. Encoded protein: CSARLGLAGLGET. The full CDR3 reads CSARLGLAGLGETQYF.

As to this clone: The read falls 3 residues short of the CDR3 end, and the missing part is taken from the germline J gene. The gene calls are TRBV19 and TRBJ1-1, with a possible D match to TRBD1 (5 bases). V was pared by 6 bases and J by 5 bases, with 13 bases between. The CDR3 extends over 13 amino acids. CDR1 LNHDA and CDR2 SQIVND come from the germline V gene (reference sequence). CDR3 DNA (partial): TGTGCCAGTAGCTCCGGGGGTAGGACTGAA. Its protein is CASSSGGRTE. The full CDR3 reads CASSSGGRTEAFF. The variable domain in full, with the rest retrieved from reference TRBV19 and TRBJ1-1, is DGGITQSPKYLFRKEGQNVTLSCEQNLNHDAMYWYRQDPGQGLRLIYYSQIVNDFQKGDIAEGYSVSREKKESFPLTVTSAQKNPTAFYLCASSSGGRTEAFFGQGTRLTVV.

The CDR3 bases that were read are TGTGCCAGTAGGGCCCAGGACAGGGTAAACGAC. It specifies CASRAQDRVND. The CDR3 as a whole reads CASRAQDRVNDYTF. The genes are TRBV19 and TRBJ1-2, with TRBD1 matching 8 bases. The read ends 3 residues before the CDR3 terminus; that terminus is restored from the germline J gene. The germline CDR1 and CDR2 sequences are LNHDA and SQIVND (reference sequence). CDR3 length: 14 amino acids. The complete variable domain, with remaining parts taken from reference TRBV19 and TRBJ1-2, reads DGGITQSPKYLFRKEGQNVTLSCEQNLNHDAMYWYRQDPGQGLRLIYYSQIVNDFQKGDIAEGYSVSREKKESFPLTVTSAQKNPTAFYLCASRAQDRVNDYTFGSGTRLTVV.

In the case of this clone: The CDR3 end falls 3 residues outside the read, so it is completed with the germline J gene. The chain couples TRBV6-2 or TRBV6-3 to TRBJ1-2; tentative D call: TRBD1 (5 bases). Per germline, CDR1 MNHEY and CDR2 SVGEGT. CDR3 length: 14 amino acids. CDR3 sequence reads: CASTWVGGDNDYTF. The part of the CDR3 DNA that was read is TGTGCCAGCACTTGGGTCGGGGGTGACAATGAC.

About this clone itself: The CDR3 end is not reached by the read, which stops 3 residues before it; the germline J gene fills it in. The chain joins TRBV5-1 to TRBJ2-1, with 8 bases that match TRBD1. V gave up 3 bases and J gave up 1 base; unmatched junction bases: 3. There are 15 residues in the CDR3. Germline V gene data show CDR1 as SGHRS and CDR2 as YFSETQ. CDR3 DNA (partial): TGCGCCAGCAGCTCAGGGGGCCTGTCCTACAATGAG. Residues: CASSSGGLSYNE. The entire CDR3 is CASSSGGLSYNEQFF.

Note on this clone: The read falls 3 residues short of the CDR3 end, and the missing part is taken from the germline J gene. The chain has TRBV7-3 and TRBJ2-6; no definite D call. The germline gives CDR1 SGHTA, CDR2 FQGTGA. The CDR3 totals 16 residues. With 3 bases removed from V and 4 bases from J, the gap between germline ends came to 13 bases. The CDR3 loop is CASSFDPTLGANVLTF. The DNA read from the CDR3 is TGTGCCAGCAGCTTCGACCCGACTCTGGGGGCCAACGTC.